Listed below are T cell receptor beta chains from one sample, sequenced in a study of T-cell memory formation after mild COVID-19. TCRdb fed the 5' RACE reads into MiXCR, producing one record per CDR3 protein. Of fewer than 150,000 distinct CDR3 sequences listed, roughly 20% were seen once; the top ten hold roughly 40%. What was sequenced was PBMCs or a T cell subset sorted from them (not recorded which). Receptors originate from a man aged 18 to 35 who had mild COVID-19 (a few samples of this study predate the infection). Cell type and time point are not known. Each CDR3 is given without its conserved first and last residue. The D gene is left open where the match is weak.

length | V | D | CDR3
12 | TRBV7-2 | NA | ASSLHGEVGEQF
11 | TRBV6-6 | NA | ASSYSGLGEAF
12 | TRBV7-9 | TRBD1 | ASSLRGQTYEQY
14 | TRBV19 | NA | ASSIAGRYSNQPQH
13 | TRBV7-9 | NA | ASSSRQIDYNEQF
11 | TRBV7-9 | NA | ASRPQGNQPQH
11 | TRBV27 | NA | ASSFAGKNIQY
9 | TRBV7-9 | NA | ASSFKSEAF
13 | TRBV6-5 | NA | ASTLTGGGQETQY
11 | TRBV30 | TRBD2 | AWAGDRRETQY
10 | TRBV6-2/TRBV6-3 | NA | ASSEGNSPLH
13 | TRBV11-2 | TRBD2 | ASSHGTSGPYEQF
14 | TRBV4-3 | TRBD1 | ASSQYGQGNTGELF
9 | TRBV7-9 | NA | ASIWSDTQY
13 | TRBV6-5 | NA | ASSFIRTGNYGYT
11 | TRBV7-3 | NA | ASSPSPGTQAF
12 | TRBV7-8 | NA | ASSILSSNTEAF
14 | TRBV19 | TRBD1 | ASSILRTGGTDTQY
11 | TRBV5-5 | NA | ASSITAATEAF
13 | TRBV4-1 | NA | ASSPYQSSYNEQF
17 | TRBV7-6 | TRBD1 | ASPESFDRALSGANVLT
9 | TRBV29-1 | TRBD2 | SVVSGVGQF
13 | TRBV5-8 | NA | ASSSGGGGTDTQY
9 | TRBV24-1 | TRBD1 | ATSEDREVY
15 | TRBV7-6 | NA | ASSLAGRLTSTDTQY
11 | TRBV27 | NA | ASSLLGTPEAF
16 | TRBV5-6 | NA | ASSDFAGGPLAKNIQY
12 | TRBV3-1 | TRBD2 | ASWTSGGPNEQF
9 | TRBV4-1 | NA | ASSQDSGQF
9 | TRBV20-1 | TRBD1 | SAVTDRVHF
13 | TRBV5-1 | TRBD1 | ASTAGTGNNNEQF
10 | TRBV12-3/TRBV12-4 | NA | ASSPSSLGYT
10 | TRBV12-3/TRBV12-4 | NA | ASTPDSNEQF
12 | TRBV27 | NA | ASFPKRGGAEAF
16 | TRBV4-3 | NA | ASSQTLFLWVGDTEAF
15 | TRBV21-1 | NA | ASRSDIDRDSSDTQY
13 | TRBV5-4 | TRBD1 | ASSLGTGDYNEQF
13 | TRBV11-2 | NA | ASSLDQVLFPEQF
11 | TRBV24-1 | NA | ATSEEGVQPQH
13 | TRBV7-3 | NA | ASSPSSTSTYGYT
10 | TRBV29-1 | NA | SVTGNSGEQY
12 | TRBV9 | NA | ASSPVGGKETQY
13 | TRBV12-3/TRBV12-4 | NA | ASSFVGGGNYGYT
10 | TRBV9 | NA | ASSGLGREAF
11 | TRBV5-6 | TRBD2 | ARAGGGTETQY
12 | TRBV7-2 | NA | ASSLGRAVVEAF
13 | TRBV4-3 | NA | ASSQYRLGANFLT
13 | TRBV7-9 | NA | ASRRGTSTDGGYT
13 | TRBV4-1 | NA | ASSQDLGPVRPQH
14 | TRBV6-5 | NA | ASSTPTGYLNYGYT
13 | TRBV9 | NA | ASSVAGPSTDTQY
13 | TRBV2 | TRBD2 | AGPLTSGVGNEQF
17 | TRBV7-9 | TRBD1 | ASSPRGQWVVRPQETQY
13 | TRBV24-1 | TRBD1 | ATSARTGDQETQY
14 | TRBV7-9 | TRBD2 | ASSSGLAGVGNEQY